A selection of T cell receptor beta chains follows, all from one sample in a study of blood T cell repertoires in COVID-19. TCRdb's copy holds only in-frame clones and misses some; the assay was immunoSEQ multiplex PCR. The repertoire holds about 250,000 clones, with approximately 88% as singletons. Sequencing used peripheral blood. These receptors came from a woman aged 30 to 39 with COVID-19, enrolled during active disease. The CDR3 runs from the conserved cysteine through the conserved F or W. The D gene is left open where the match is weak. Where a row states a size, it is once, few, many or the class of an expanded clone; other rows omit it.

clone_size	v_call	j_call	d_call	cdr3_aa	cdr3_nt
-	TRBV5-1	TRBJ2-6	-	CASSRDRFGASGANVLTF	TGCGCCAGCAGTCGAGACAGGTTTGGGGCCTCTGGGGCCAACGTCCTGACTTTC
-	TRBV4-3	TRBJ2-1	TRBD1	CASSGGDRGHNEQFF	TGCGCCAGCAGCGGGGGGGACAGGGGGCACAATGAGCAGTTCTTC
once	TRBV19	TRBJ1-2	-	CASIRTDRNYGYTF	TGTGCCAGTATACGGACAGACCGAAACTATGGCTACACCTTC
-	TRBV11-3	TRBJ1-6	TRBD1	CASSSRTGSSYNSPLHF	TGTGCCAGCAGCTCCCGGACAGGGAGCTCCTATAATTCACCCCTCCACTTT
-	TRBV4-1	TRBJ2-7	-	CASSQVGHGSYEQYF	TGCGCCAGCAGCCAAGTGGGGCACGGCTCCTACGAGCAGTACTTC
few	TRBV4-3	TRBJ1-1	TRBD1	CASSQDWAGGGWTEAFF	TGCGCCAGCAGCCAAGATTGGGCAGGGGGCGGGTGGACTGAAGCTTTCTTT
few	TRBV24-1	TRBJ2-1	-	CATLPTIQGRSYNEQFF	TGTGCCACCCTCCCCACCATACAGGGAAGGTCCTACAATGAGCAGTTCTTC
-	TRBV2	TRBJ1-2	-	CASSYAPDTTKEGGYTF	TGTGCCAGCAGCTACGCCCCGGACACAACAAAGGAAGGAGGCTACACCTTC
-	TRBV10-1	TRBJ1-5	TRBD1	CASRQGIDPDSNQPQHF	TGCGCCAGCCGACAGGGGATAGACCCGGATAGCAATCAGCCCCAGCATTTT
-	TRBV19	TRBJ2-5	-	CASSIDTPSEQTQYF	TGTGCCAGTAGTATAGATACCCCTAGCGAGCAGACCCAGTACTTC
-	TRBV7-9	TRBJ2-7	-	CASSLGARGNSYEQYF	TGTGCCAGCAGCTTAGGAGCGCGGGGAAACTCCTACGAGCAGTACTTC
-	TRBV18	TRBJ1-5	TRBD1	CASSPIAGGIEPQHF	TGTGCCAGCTCACCAATCGCAGGGGGCATTGAGCCCCAGCATTTT
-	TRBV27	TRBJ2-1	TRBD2	CASRPTSGGAHNEQFF	TGTGCCAGCAGACCTACTAGCGGGGGGGCCCACAATGAGCAGTTCTTC
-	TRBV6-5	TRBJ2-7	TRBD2	CASSYGAGGSYEQYF	TGTGCCAGCAGTTACGGGGCGGGGGGTTCCTACGAGCAGTACTTC
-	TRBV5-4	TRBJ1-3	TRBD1	CASSKDRAGNTIYF	TGTGCCAGCAGCAAGGACAGGGCTGGAAACACCATATATTTT
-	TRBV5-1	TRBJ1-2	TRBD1	CASSSGPVRQGGEGYTF	TGCGCCAGCAGCTCTGGGCCGGTAAGACAGGGGGGCGAAGGCTACACCTTC
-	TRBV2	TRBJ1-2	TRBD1	CASSGGTAVYGYTF	TGTGCCAGCAGTGGGGGGACAGCGGTTTATGGCTACACCTTC
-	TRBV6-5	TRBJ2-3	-	CASSRGDTQYF	TGTGCCAGCAGCCGAGGGGATACGCAGTATTTT
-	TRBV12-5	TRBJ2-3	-	CASGPLFAAGGLRDTQYF	TGTGCTAGTGGTCCGCTTTTCGCGGCAGGGGGGCTTAGAGATACGCAGTATTTT
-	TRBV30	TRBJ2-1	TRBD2	CAWSGGTRLPNEQFF	TGTGCCTGGAGTGGTGGGACTAGGCTTCCCAATGAGCAGTTCTTC
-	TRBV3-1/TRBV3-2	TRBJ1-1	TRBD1	CASSQEGLRGRIRRVAFF	TGTGCCAGCAGCCAAGAAGGTTTGAGGGGGCGAATTAGGAGAGTAGCTTTCTTT
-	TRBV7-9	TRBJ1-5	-	CASSSLGDGNQPQHF	TGTGCCAGCAGCTCCCTCGGGGATGGCAATCAGCCCCAGCATTTT
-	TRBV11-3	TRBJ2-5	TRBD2	CASSFGMGLAELDQETQYF	TGTGCCAGCAGCTTTGGCATGGGACTAGCGGAGCTGGACCAAGAGACCCAGTACTTC
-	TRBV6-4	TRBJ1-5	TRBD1	CASSPGGTGNQPQHF	TGTGCCAGCAGTCCAGGGGGGACGGGCAATCAGCCCCAGCATTTT
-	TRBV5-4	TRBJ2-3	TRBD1	CASSLGQGPSTDTQYF	TGTGCCAGCAGCTTGGGACAGGGGCCTAGCACAGATACGCAGTATTTT
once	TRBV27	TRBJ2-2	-	CASSPSRDTGELFF	TGTGCCAGCAGTCCCAGCCGGGACACCGGGGAGCTGTTTTTT